This passage covers 17 T cell receptor beta chains from one sample sequenced in a study of molecular identifiers for immune sequencing clone quantification. TCRdb itself ran the PCR reads through MiXCR, one entry per CDR3 protein. The sample has some 580,000 distinct CDR3 sequences; over 25% are singletons. Sequenced sample: naive CD8+ T cells from blood, with Jurkat cell RNA spiked in. Subset defined: FACS-sorted CD8+CD4-CCR7+CD45RA+ naive T cells. The receptors stem from a human donor in good health. Some libraries in this study had Jurkat cell RNA spiked in.

The chain joins TRBV12-3 or TRBV12-4 to TRBJ1-2, with D possibly matching TRBD1 (5 bases). V shed 7 bases and J shed 4 bases, with 10 bases lying between them. This CDR3 region has 12 residues. CDR3 sequence reads: CASTSGFYGYTF. In DNA form, the CDR3 reads TGTGCCAGCACCTCAGGGTTCTATGGCTACACCTTC.

As concerns this clonotype: A clone one base away is much larger, so this may be a read error. The chain has TRBV19 and TRBJ1-5; 7 bases align to TRBD1. This CDR3 spans 15 amino acids. Germline V gene lookup returns CDR1 LNHDA and CDR2 SQIVND (reference sequence). V was pared by 2 bases and J by 1 base, with 2 bases of the junction left unmatched. The DNA of the CDR3 is TGTGCCAGTAGTATAAGGGACAGAAGCAATCAGCCCCAGCATTTT. Residues: CASSIRDRSNQPQHF.

As for this clonotype: This clone may be a read error of a much larger clone one base away. V usage is TRBV27 and J usage is TRBJ2-1; D call uncertain. The CDR3 is 13 residues long. Germline V lookup: CDR1 MNHEY, CDR2 SMNVEV (reference sequence). The CDR3 DNA sequence: TGTGACAGCAGTTTATCGGTGTCCTATGAGCAGTTCTTC. Protein product: CDSSLSVSYEQFF.

This clonotype came up many times. The rearrangement joins TRBV6-5 to TRBJ2-7, with D perhaps matching TRBD1 (5 bases). Germline V gene data show CDR1 as MNHEY and CDR2 as SVGAGI. With 7 bases removed from V and 0 bases from J, the gap between germline ends came to 7 bases. The length of the CDR3 is 12 residues. CDR3 bases: TGTGCCAGCAAAGGGGTCTCCTACGAGCAGTACTTC. As protein: CASKGVSYEQYF.

V usage is TRBV6-1 and J usage is TRBJ1-5; TRBD1 matches 7 bases. CDR1 and CDR2 (germline): MNHNS, SASEGT. The CDR3 length is 15 residues. V was pared by 1 base and J by 5 bases, with 5 bases of the junction left unmatched. CDR3 sequence (DNA): TGTGCCAGCAGTGAAGAGCTACAGGGGCATCAGCCCCAGCATTTT. Protein: CASSEELQGHQPQHF.

A note on this clonotype: A much more abundant neighbour one base away suggests this may be a read error. This chain connects TRBV14 to TRBJ1-1; D unclear. The CDR3 is made up of 13 amino acids. Per germline, CDR1 SGHDN and CDR2 FVKESK. As DNA, the CDR3 is TGTGCCAGCAGACAAGATTCCGACACTGAAGCTTTCTTT. Amino acid sequence: CASRQDSDTEAFF. Based on the CDR3 plus reference TRBV14 and TRBJ1-1, the full variable domain is EAGVTQFPSHSVIEKGQTVTLRCDPISGHDNLYWYRRVMGKEIKFLLHFVKESKQDESGMPNNRFLAERTGGTYSTLKVQPAELEDSGVYFCASRQDSDTEAFFGQGTRLTVV.

At least ten counts were recorded for this clonotype. The V gene is TRBV7-9, the J gene TRBJ2-5; TRBD2 aligns across 11 bases. From germline, CDR1 is SEHNR and CDR2 FQNEAQ (reference sequence). Trimming cost V 5 bases and J 2 bases; bases outside gene matches: 1. The CDR3 loop spans 14 amino acids. CDR3 in amino acids: CASSRTSGQETQYF. The CDR3 DNA follows: TGTGCCAGCAGCAGGACTAGCGGGCAAGAGACCCAGTACTTC.

This clonotype was observed a handful of times. The rearrangement links TRBV19 to TRBJ1-5; 9 bases are a match to TRBD1. The CDR3 spans 15 residues. Germline loops: CDR1 LNHDA, CDR2 SQIVND (reference sequence). The ends lost 5 bases at V and 7 bases at J; junction bases unmatched: 9. CDR3 sequence (DNA): TGTGCCAGTAGTCTCACACAGGGGGCTTGGCAGCCCCAGCATTTT. It codes for CASSLTQGAWQPQHF.

As for this clonotype: A junction end diverges from the germline sequence, so it may reflect a read error. The chain recombines TRBV11-2 with TRBJ2-7, with TRBD1 identical over 7 bases. The germline gives CDR1 SGHAT, CDR2 FQNNGV. The CDR3 runs 15 residues. CDR3 region: CVSSPPITGDYEQYF. CDR3 DNA sequence: TGTGTCAGCAGCCCCCCAATTACAGGGGACTACGAGCAGTACTTC.

This clonotype was counted ten times or more. CDR3 DNA sequence: TGTGCCAGCAGCCAGACAGGGGGACCGTCCGAGCAGTACTTC. Residues: CASSQTGGPSEQYF. The V call is TRBV7-2, the J call TRBJ2-7, with TRBD1 identical over 9 bases. Trimming removed 5 bases from V and 6 bases from J; junction bases left unmatched: 8. The length of the CDR3 is 14 residues. Germline V lookup: CDR1 SGHTA, CDR2 FQGNSA.

Notes on this clonotype: A much larger clone differs by one base, so this may be a read error. The chain carries TRBV12-3 or TRBV12-4 and TRBJ2-3, with D possibly TRBD2 on 5 matching bases. The CDR3 contains 16 residues. With 4 bases removed from V and 1 base from J, the gap between germline ends came to 15 bases. The CDR3 coding sequence is TGTGCCAGCAGTTCCCCAGGAGGCCAAGGCACAGATACGCAGTATTTT. Translated, it gives CASSSPGGQGTDTQYF.

The chain links TRBV12-3 or TRBV12-4 to TRBJ2-1, with D uncertain. This CDR3 spans 15 amino acids. The V end lost 7 bases, the J end lost 4 bases, and 17 bases lay between the germline ends. CDR3 residues: CASTRPGYPYNEQFF. The CDR3 nucleotides are TGTGCCAGCACACGACCCGGGTACCCATACAATGAGCAGTTCTTC.

This clonotype was picked up many times. The chain has TRBV20-1 and TRBJ2-2; perhaps D is TRBD1 or TRBD2 (5 bases each). Per the germline V gene, CDR1 is DFQATT and CDR2 is SNEGSKA (reference sequence). The CDR3 sequence is 13 residues long. V dropped 0 bases and J dropped 5 bases, with 7 bases sitting between them. The CDR3 spells CSARDGGTGELFF. In nucleotides, the CDR3 is TGCAGTGCTAGAGATGGGGGTACCGGGGAGCTGTTTTTT.

This clonotype was picked up a small number of times. J is TRBJ1-5 and V is TRBV5-3; 12 bases are a match to TRBD1. TRBV5-3 falls under the ORF class, with uncertain function. CDR3 length equals 17 residues. V was clipped by 8 bases and J by 5 bases; unmatched bases: 14. Here the CDR3 DNA reads TGTGCCAGCAGCGAAAAACCGGGACAGGGGGCTCATCAGCCCCAGCATTTT. Its protein product is CASSEKPGQGAHQPQHF.

This clonotype was recorded at least ten times. This chain joins TRBV28 and TRBJ2-5, with D perhaps TRBD1 (6 bases). V lost 6 bases to trimming and J lost 5 bases, with 10 bases between them. This CDR3 has 12 amino acids. Germline CDR1 reads MDHEN; CDR2 reads SYDVKM. The CDR3 loop is CASRGQFETQYF. The CDR3 region has the DNA TGTGCCAGCAGAGGACAGTTTGAGACCCAGTACTTC.

Comments on this clonotype: This may arise from a read error, as a much more abundant clone is one base away. This CDR3 fails to terminate in the conserved phenylalanine or tryptophan, so it likely reflects a read error. The genes are TRBV5-4 and TRBJ2-5; the match to TRBD2 covers 10 bases. The trim removed 1 base at V and 5 bases at J, leaving 5 bases unmatched. The CDR3 extends over 15 amino acids. Germline assignment: CDR1 SGHNT and CDR2 YYREEE (reference sequence). The CDR3 reads CASSLSGGAGETQYS. In DNA, the CDR3 is TGTGCCAGCAGCTTGAGCGGGGGGGCCGGTGAGACCCAGTACTCC.

As regards this clonotype: A read error may explain this, as a much larger clone is one base away. The chain carries TRBV9 and TRBJ1-1; no firm D call. The CDR3 is 15 residues long. The germline gives CDR1 SGDLS, CDR2 YYNGEE. CDR3 sequence reads: CACSGADLMNTEAFF. DNA for the CDR3: TGTGCCTGCAGCGGAGCGGACTTAATGAACACTGAAGCTTTCTTT.